The next 8 T cell receptor beta chains were all read from a single sample in a study of shared clonotypes between healthy human individuals. Here immunoSEQ multiplex PCR was the method, and the copy in TCRdb shows in-frame clones only, minus some. The data contain some 2,100,000 clones, approximately 95% of them singletons. Sequenced input: naive CD4+ T cells sorted from blood. Subset reported: CD45RA+ positively selected. The receptor source for this set is a man aged 18 to 30 in good health.

Details on this clone: The same CDR3 also results from other DNA sequences found in this sample. The chain couples TRBV18 to TRBJ2-7; weak D call: TRBD2 (6 bases). The CDR3 extends over 13 amino acids. Germline loops: CDR1 KGHSH, CDR2 LQKENI. The ends were cut back, 3 bases at V and 0 bases at J, with 6 bases in the middle. CDR3 coding DNA: TGTGCCAGCTCACCTAGCGGCTCCTACGAGCAGTACTTC. It yields the protein CASSPSGSYEQYF.

The CDR3 is CASSIDRGPGQPQHF. As DNA, the CDR3 is TGTGCCAGTAGTATCGACAGGGGGCCGGGTCAGCCCCAGCATTTT. This chain links TRBV19 with TRBJ1-5, with 10 bases identical to TRBD1. V shed 3 bases and J 6 bases; nucleotides not matched to a gene: 5. The CDR3 totals 15 residues. Germline V gene sequence: CDR1 LNHDA, CDR2 SQIVND (reference sequence).

Details on this clone: Other DNA sequences in this sample translate to the same CDR3. The chain recombines TRBV18 with TRBJ2-7; the match to TRBD1 covers 8 bases. CDR3 length: 15 amino acids. Germline loops: CDR1 KGHSH, CDR2 LQKENI. Trimming took 2 bases from V and 1 from J; bases not matched to a gene: 4. CDR3 coding DNA: TGTGCCAGCTCACCAGGGACAGGTAGTTCCTACGAGCAGTACTTC. Amino acid sequence: CASSPGTGSSYEQYF. Complete variable domain (other parts from reference TRBV18 and TRBJ2-7): NAGVMQNPRHLVRRRGQEARLRCSPMKGHSHVYWYRQLPEEGLKFMVYLQKENIIDESGMPKERFSAEFPKEGPSILRIQQVVRGDSAAYFCASSPGTGSSYEQYFGPGTRLTVT.

As for this clone: Other DNA sequences in this sample translate to the same CDR3. The rearrangement links TRBV6-5 to TRBJ2-7; D is perhaps TRBD1 or TRBD2 (5 bases each). Trimming cost V 2 bases and J 0 bases, with 11 bases left between them. CDR3 length equals 15 residues. Germline V gene sequence: CDR1 MNHEY, CDR2 SVGAGI. The CDR3 nucleotides read TGTGCCAGCAGTTACCGGGGCGCCGGCTCCTACGAGCAGTACTTC. This codes for CASSYRGAGSYEQYF.

V and J are TRBV9 and TRBJ2-7; 11 bases map to TRBD2. This CDR3 has 16 amino acids. In germline, CDR1 is SGDLS, CDR2 YYNGEE. J was trimmed by 6 bases and V by 0 bases; bases with no gene match: 8. CDR3 coding DNA: TGTGCCAGCAGCGTAGCGGTACTAGCGGGAGAAGGCGAGCAGTACTTC. Translating gives CASSVAVLAGEGEQYF.

The chain links TRBV4-3 to TRBJ2-1; D may be TRBD2 (6 bases). Germline CDR1 LGHNA, CDR2 YSLEER. The CDR3 runs to 17 residues. Deletions cut 0 bases from V and 7 bases from J, with 19 bases between. CDR3 sequence (DNA): TGCGCCAGCAGCCAAGATTTCGGCGGGACGGACGGTAATGAGCAGTTCTTC. Its protein product is CASSQDFGGTDGNEQFF.

In DNA, the CDR3 is TGTGCCTGGAGTCAAGGGGGTAATGAAAAACTGTTTTTT. Protein product: CAWSQGGNEKLFF. The chain joins TRBV30 to TRBJ1-4, with D possibly being TRBD1 (6 bases). The CDR3 sequence is 13 residues long. Germline values: CDR1 GTSNPN, CDR2 SVGIG (reference sequence). The V gene lost 2 bases and the J gene lost 4 bases, with 8 bases spanning the gap.

The genes are TRBV5-1 and TRBJ2-7; D may be TRBD1 (6 bases). CDR1 and CDR2 from the germline V gene are SGHRS and YFSETQ. The CDR3 covers 14 residues. V lost 4 bases and J lost 0, with 11 bases in between. The CDR3 loop reads CASSRNRDSYEQYF. In DNA, the CDR3 is TGCGCCAGCAGCCGAAACAGGGACTCCTACGAGCAGTACTTC. The entire variable domain, with the rest obtained from reference TRBV5-1 and TRBJ2-7, is as follows: KAGVTQTPRYLIKTRGQQVTLSCSPISGHRSVSWYQQTPGQGLQFLFEYFSETQRNKGNFPGRFSGRQFSNSRSEMNVSTLELGDSALYLCASSRNRDSYEQYFGPGTRLTVT.